This T cell receptor (beta chain) was recovered during a study of blood T cells in healthy people across ages (dated by TCRdb to 2013 to 2016). With regard to the full study: In model experiments, template switching captured roughly one uniquely barcoded TCR beta cDNA molecule for every two T cells. To track age-related changes in TCR beta repertoire diversity, the study relied on deep sequencing normalized with unique cDNA molecular identifiers. Donors were grouped into four age groups: young (average about 15 years), middle-aged (less than 40), aged (about 60) and long-lived (approximately 81). To avoid experimental bias, donors of different ages were randomly spread across the sequencing lanes. Using the same blood draw, the study looked at two additional independent replicas of 1 million unique cDNA reads for two donors, one aged 18 to 30 and the other aged 80 or older. The investigation overall reported the following: Because the CMV infection status of the donors was unknown, age-related changes in expanded clonotypes may potentially have been confounded. Estimates of total diversity based on one million sequenced T cells were considered lower bounds and underestimates. Compared with the aged group, more naive CD4+ T cells, fewer expanded clones and increased TCR diversity were shown by the long-lived group, suggesting age selection. Because profiling used bulk unsorted PBMCs, naive and antigen-experienced compartments could not be compared conclusively. As age increased, observed TCR beta diversity per million T cells dropped in a roughly linear way, and a significant reduction was already evident by age 40. Observed TCR beta diversity correlated strongly with the percentage of naive T cells measured by flow cytometry.

The library came from 5' RACE. Sequenced on an Illumina HiSeq 2500. A second PCR of about 7 to 12 cycles was run with a J-beta primer mix and a sample-barcoded 5' primer. Each TCR beta cDNA molecule received a unique molecular identifier from a template-switch 5' adaptor carrying 12 random nucleotides. Each sample yielded at least 2.5 million CDR3-containing paired-end reads. First-strand cDNA synthesis was performed from all RNA using the Mint cDNA synthesis kit, with priming by a TRBC-specific oligonucleotide. All cDNA was treated with uracil-DNA glycosylase and then went through a first 18-cycle PCR with the universal primers M1SS and BC2_uni_R. In the source study's methods: For normalization, 1 million high-quality reads, each with a distinct molecular identifier, were randomly selected from each sample. Reads with shared molecular identifiers were discarded instead of being binned into consensus sequences. MiTCR, run with a Q25 quality threshold and the strictest error-elimination algorithm, handled CDR3 identification, clonotype clustering and error correction. A nonparametric unseen species model using Euler transformation provided a lower-bound estimate of total TCR beta diversity. Through fastp at Q25 and MiXCR, TCRdb rebuilt clones from the public reads, retaining in-frame beta chains. Every distinct CDR3 protein forms one entry, paired with its most common genes and DNA. The V and J calls follow TCRdb's processing rather than the paper's. This sample is represented by around 790,000 distinct CDR3 sequences; roughly 44% of them were singletons. In total, the top ten clones hold nearly 20% of the sample.

Donors were around 37 systemically healthy Caucasian individuals from Russia aged roughly 6 to 90 years. Each donor gave 8 to 10 milliliters of peripheral blood, drawn into EDTA-treated Vacutainer tubes. Ficoll-Paque density-gradient centrifugation was used to isolate PBMCs, with at least 7 million per sample. Total RNA, at least 6 micrograms per sample, was extracted from PBMCs with Trizol reagent. For every donor, an aliquot of PBMCs went through flow cytometry to measure the percentages of naive CD45RAhigh/CD27high T cells. The CDR3, cysteine through phenylalanine, is 16 amino acids long. The only DNA kept is the CDR3, 48 bases in frame from the first base. This clonotype was seen only once. The specificity of this receptor is unknown. There are no base qualities to consult, and no much larger clone falls within one base. Just one read gives weak support.

The sequence derives from a man aged 60-69 years in good health. The material sequenced was blood. The sequence is built from TRBV21-1 and TRBJ2-7; TRBD2 is taken as the D call from the table, unchecked against the DNA. TRBV21-1 is a pseudogene. The nucleotide sequence reads TGTGCCAGCAGCAAAGAGGCTAGCGGGGGGTCCTACGAGCAGTACTTC. Its translation reads: CASSKEASGGSYEQYF.